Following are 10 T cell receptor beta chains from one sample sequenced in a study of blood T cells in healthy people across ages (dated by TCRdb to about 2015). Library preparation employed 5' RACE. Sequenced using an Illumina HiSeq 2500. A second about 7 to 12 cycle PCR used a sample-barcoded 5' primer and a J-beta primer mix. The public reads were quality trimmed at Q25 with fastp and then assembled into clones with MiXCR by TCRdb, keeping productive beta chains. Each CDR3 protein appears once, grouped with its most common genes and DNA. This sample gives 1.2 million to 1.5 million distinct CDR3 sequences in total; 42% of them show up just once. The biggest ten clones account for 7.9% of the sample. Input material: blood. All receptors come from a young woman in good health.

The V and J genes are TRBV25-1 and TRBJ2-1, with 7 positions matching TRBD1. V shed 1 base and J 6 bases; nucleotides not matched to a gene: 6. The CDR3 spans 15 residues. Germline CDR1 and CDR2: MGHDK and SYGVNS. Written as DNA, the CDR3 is TGTGCCAGCAGTGAATGGCAGGGGGACGGCAATGAGCAGTTCTTC. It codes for CASSEWQGDGNEQFF.

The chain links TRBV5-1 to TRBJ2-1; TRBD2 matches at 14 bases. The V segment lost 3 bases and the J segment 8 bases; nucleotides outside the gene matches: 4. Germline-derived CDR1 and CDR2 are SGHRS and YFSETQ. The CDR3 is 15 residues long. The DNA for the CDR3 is TGCGCCAGCAGCTCGGGACTAGCGGGAGTCGATGAGCAGTTCTTC. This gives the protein CASSSGLAGVDEQFF.

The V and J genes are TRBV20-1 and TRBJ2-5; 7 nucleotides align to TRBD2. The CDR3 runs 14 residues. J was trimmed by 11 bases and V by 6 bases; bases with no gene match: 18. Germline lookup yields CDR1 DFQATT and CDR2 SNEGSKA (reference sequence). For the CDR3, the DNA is TGCAGTGCCCCCCCTGGGGGAGGGCGTAATGAGCAGTACTTC. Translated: CSAPPGGGRNEQYF.

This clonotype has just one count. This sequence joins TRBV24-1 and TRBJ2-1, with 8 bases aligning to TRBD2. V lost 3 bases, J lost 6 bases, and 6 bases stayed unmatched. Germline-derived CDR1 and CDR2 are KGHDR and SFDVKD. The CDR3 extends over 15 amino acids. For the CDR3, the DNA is TGTGCCACCAGTGATCCGAGCGGGAGTGGCAATGAGCAGTTCTTC. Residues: CATSDPSGSGNEQFF.

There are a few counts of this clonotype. The CDR3 sequence is CASSLGMVDTQYF. The CDR3 DNA reads as TGTGCCAGCAGCTTAGGAATGGTAGATACGCAGTATTTT. The rearrangement uses TRBV7-9 and TRBJ2-3, with D unresolved. Per the germline V gene, CDR1 is SEHNR and CDR2 is FQNEAQ (reference sequence). V lost 1 base to trimming and J lost 5 bases, with 7 bases between them. The CDR3 contains 13 residues.

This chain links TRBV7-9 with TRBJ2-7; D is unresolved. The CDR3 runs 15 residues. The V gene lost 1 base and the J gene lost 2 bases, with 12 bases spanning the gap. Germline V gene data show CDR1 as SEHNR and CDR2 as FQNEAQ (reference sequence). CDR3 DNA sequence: TGTGCCAGCAGCTTAGATCGGACCGCAGCCTACGAGCAGTACTTC. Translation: CASSLDRTAAYEQYF.

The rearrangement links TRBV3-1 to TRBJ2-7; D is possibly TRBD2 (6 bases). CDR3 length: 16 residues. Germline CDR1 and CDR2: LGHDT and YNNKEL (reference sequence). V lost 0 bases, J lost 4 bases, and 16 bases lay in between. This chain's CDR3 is CASSQEETGRGYEQYF. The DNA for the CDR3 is TGTGCCAGCAGCCAAGAAGAAACAGGCCGGGGGTACGAGCAGTACTTC.

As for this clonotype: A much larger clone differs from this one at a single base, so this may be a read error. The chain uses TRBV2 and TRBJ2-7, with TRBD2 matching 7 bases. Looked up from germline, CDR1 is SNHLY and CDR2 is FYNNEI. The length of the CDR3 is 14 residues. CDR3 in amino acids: CTSKRGQSGYEQYF. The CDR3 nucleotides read TGTACCAGCAAGCGGGGCCAAAGCGGGTACGAGCAGTACTTC.

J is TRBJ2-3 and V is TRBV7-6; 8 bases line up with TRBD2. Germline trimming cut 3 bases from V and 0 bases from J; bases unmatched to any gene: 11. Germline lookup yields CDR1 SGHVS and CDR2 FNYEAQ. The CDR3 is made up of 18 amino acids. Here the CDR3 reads CASSLGAGGPLSTDTQYF. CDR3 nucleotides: TGTGCCAGCAGCTTGGGGGCGGGAGGCCCATTGAGCACAGATACGCAGTATTTT.

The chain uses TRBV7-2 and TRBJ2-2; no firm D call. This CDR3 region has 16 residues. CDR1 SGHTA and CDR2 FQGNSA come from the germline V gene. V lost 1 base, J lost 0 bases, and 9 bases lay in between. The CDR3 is CASSLESTSNTGELFF. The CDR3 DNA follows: TGTGCCAGCAGCTTAGAGAGTACATCGAACACCGGGGAGCTGTTTTTT. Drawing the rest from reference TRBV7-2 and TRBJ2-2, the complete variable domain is GAGVSQSPSNKVTEKGKDVELRCDPISGHTALYWYRQSLGQGLEFLIYFQGNSAPDKSGLPSDRFSAERTGGSVSTLTIQRTQQEDSAVYLCASSLESTSNTGELFFGEGSRLTVL.